Presented here are 5 T cell receptor beta chains from one specimen sequenced in a study of cytomegalovirus exposure and HLA in healthy donors. PCR involved 60 Vbeta and 13 Jbeta primers. Assay used: immunoSEQ multiplex PCR; TCRdb lists only in-frame clones, some missing. The sample records about 110,000 clones, 82% being singletons. The source material was PBMCs. The receptors come from a woman aged 18-29 years in good health and CMV-seronegative.

J is TRBJ1-2 and V is TRBV19; the match to TRBD1 covers 7 bases. After removal of 6 bases from V and 2 bases from J, the junction contained 3 bases not matched to a gene. Germline CDR1 and CDR2: LNHDA and SQIVND (reference sequence). This CDR3 contains 13 residues. The CDR3 nucleotides read TGTGCCAGTAGGGCGGGACAGAACTATGGCTACACCTTC. Its protein product is CASRAGQNYGYTF.

The DNA for the CDR3 is TGTGCCAGCAGCCAAGATCAGGGGGCTGGGGCCAACGTCCTGACTTTC. Its translation: CASSQDQGAGANVLTF. The V gene is TRBV5-4, the J gene TRBJ2-6, with 7 bases aligning to TRBD1. This CDR3 region has 16 residues. CDR1 and CDR2 from the germline V gene are SGHNT and YYREEE (reference sequence). The V and J ends lost 4 bases and 2 bases, in that order; junction bases with no gene match: 6.

The chain joins TRBV19 to TRBJ1-2; no firm D call. V lost 3 bases, J lost 5 bases, and 13 bases lay in between. CDR1 LNHDA and CDR2 SQIVND come from the germline V gene (reference sequence). The CDR3 extends over 14 amino acids. CDR3 sequence reads: CASSITENLYGYTF. The CDR3 coding sequence is TGTGCCAGTAGTATTACAGAAAATCTATATGGCTACACCTTC.

J is TRBJ1-1 and V is TRBV2; maybe TRBD1 (6 bases). Trimming removed 8 bases from V and 6 bases from J, with 22 bases in between. This CDR3 has 15 amino acids. Germline CDR1 and CDR2: SNHLY and FYNNEI. The CDR3 region is CASPRTRDTTSEAFF. The CDR3 DNA reads TGTGCCAGCCCCCGAACCCGGGACACGACCTCTGAAGCTTTCTTT. Looking up the rest from reference TRBV2 and TRBJ1-1 gives the full variable domain: EPEVTQTPSHQVTQMGQEVILRCVPISNHLYFYWYRQILGQKVEFLVSFYNNEISEKSEIFDDQFSVERPDGSNFTLKIRSTKLEDSAMYFCASPRTRDTTSEAFFGQGTRLTVV.

The rearrangement uses TRBV29-1 and TRBJ1-3, with TRBD1 identical over 7 bases. Germline CDR1 is SQVTM and CDR2 is ANQGSEA. The CDR3 consists of 13 residues. With V trimmed by 7 bases and J by 6 bases, 9 bases remained unmatched. The CDR3 spells CSAGDSGLNTIYF. In DNA form, the CDR3 reads TGCAGCGCCGGGGACAGTGGTTTAAACACCATATATTTT.